Listed here are 8 T cell receptor beta chains from one sample, sequenced in a study of blood T cells in healthy people across ages. The use of a sample-barcoded 5' primer and a J-beta primer mix characterized a second PCR of about 7 to 12 cycles. TCRdb used MiXCR to reprocess the 5' RACE reads, holding one entry per CDR3 protein. There are 1.5 million to 1.8 million distinct CDR3 sequences in the sample; roughly 43% occur only once, and about 3.8% lies in the top ten. Sequencing was done on a sample of blood. These receptors came from a woman aged 18-29 years in good health.

This clonotype was seen a handful of times. The J gene is TRBJ2-4, the V gene TRBV2; weak D call: TRBD2 (6 bases). With 9 bases removed from V and 1 base from J, the gap between germline ends came to 16 bases. Germline CDR1 reads SNHLY; CDR2 reads FYNNEI. The CDR3 spans 15 residues. Here the CDR3 reads CASSSVAVAKNIQYF. CDR3 DNA: TGTGCCAGTTCCAGCGTAGCGGTCGCCAAAAACATTCAGTACTTC. The variable domain in full, with the rest retrieved from reference TRBV2 and TRBJ2-4, is EPEVTQTPSHQVTQMGQEVILRCVPISNHLYFYWYRQILGQKVEFLVSFYNNEISEKSEIFDDQFSVERPDGSNFTLKIRSTKLEDSAMYFCASSSVAVAKNIQYFGAGTRLSVL.

The chain carries TRBV4-1 and TRBJ2-5; D is ambiguous. The CDR3 loop spans 13 amino acids. CDR1 MGHRA and CDR2 YSYEKL come from the germline V gene. Between the trimmed V and J ends, which lost 3 bases and 5 bases, there was a span of 10 bases. Here the CDR3 DNA reads TGCGCCAGCAGCCAGTTTCGCCGTGAGACCCAGTACTTC. Protein: CASSQFRRETQYF.

The V and J genes are TRBV7-2 and TRBJ2-7, with unresolved D. The V end lost 5 bases, the J end lost 10 bases, and 12 bases lay between the germline ends. Germline V lookup: CDR1 SGHTA, CDR2 FQGNSA. The CDR3 runs to 11 residues. The CDR3 reads CASSPSRSQYF. CDR3 nucleotide sequence: TGTGCCAGCAGCCCCAGTCGGAGTCAGTACTTC.

The V and J genes are TRBV9 and TRBJ1-2; no firm D call. Trimming left V 1 base short and J 8 bases short, with 15 bases between. The length of the CDR3 is 14 residues. Per germline, CDR1 SGDLS and CDR2 YYNGEE. The DNA of the CDR3 is TGTGCCAGCAGCGTAATAGGAGAAGGTGGGGGCTACACCTTC. Translation gives CASSVIGEGGGYTF.

This clonotype occurred many times. J is TRBJ2-7 and V is TRBV27; D gene ambiguous. The CDR3 runs 13 residues. The germline V gene encodes CDR1 MNHEY and CDR2 SMNVEV (reference sequence). V was trimmed by 6 bases and J by 3 bases, leaving 12 bases between them. This chain's CDR3 is CASSLGRSYEQYF. In DNA, the CDR3 is TGTGCCAGCAGCTTAGGTCGCAGCTACGAGCAGTACTTC.

CDR3 region: CASSSSGSYTDTQYF. The CDR3 bases are TGCGCCAGCAGCTCTAGCGGGAGTTATACAGATACGCAGTATTTT. The chain combines TRBV5-1 with TRBJ2-3, with 10 bases aligning to TRBD2. The CDR3 sequence is 15 residues long. J lost 3 bases, V lost 3 bases, and 4 bases had no gene match. Germline V gene data show CDR1 as SGHRS and CDR2 as YFSETQ.

This clonotype occurred a few times. The rearrangement joins TRBV5-1 to TRBJ2-3; 9 bases are a match to TRBD2. The V and J ends lost 4 bases and 1 base, in that order; junction bases with no gene match: 7. This CDR3 has 16 residues. CDR1 is SGHRS, CDR2 YFSETQ, per germline. The CDR3 DNA reads as TGCGCCAGCAGCGAAGGACTAGCGAGGGGCACAGATACGCAGTATTTT. Translating gives CASSEGLARGTDTQYF.

The chain combines TRBV28 with TRBJ2-1, with 9 bases aligning to TRBD2. Germline V gene lookup returns CDR1 MDHEN and CDR2 SYDVKM. The V and J ends lost 4 bases and 15 bases, in that order; junction bases with no gene match: 13. CDR3 length equals 14 residues. The CDR3 bases are TGTGCCAGCAGTTGGGCGGTGGCGGGAGGGGTTACGTTCTTC. This sequence encodes CASSWAVAGGVTFF.